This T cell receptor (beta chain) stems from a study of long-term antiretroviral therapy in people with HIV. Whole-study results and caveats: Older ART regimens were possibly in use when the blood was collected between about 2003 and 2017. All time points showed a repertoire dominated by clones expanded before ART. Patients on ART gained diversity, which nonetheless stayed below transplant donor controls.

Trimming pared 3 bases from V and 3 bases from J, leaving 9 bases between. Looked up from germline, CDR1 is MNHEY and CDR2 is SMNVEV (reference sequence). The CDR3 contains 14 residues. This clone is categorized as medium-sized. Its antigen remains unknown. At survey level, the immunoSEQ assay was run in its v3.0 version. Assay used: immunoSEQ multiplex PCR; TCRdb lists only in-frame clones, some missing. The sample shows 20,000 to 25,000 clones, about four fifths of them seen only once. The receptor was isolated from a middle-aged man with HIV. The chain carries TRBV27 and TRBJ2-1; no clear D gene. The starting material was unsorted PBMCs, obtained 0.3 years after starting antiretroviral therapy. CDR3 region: CASSLLSYYNEQFF. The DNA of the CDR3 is TGTGCCAGCAGTTTGTTGTCGTACTACAATGAGCAGTTCTTC.